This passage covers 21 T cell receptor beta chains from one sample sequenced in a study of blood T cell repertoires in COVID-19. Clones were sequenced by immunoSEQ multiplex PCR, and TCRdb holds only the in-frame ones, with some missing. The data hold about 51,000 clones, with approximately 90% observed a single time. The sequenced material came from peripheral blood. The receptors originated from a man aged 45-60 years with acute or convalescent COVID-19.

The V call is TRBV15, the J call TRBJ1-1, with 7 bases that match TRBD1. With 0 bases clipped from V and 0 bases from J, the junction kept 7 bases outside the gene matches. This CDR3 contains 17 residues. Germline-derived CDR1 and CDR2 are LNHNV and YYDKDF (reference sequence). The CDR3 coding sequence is TGTGCCACCAGCAGAGATTTGGGGGACAGCTTGAACACTGAAGCTTTCTTT. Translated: CATSRDLGDSLNTEAFF.

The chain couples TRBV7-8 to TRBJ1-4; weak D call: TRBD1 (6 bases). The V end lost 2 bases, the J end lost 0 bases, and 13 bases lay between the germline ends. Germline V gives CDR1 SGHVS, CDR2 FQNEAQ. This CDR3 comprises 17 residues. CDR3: CASSLKDSTTTNEKLFF. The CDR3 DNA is TGTGCCAGCAGCTTAAAGGACAGCACTACAACTAATGAAAAACTGTTTTTT.

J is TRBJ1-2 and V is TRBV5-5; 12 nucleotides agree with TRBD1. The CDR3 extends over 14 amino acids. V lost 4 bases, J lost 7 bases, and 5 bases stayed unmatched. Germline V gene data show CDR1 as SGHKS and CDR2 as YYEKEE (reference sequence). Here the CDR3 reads CASSITGQGAGYTF. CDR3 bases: TGTGCCAGCAGCATAACGGGACAGGGGGCTGGCTACACCTTC.

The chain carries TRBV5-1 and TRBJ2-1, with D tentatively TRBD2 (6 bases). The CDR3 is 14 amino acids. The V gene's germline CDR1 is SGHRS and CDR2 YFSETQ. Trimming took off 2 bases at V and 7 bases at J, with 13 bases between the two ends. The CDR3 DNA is TGCGCCAGCAGCTTTCAGGCGGAGGGGAATGAGCAGTTCTTC. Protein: CASSFQAEGNEQFF.

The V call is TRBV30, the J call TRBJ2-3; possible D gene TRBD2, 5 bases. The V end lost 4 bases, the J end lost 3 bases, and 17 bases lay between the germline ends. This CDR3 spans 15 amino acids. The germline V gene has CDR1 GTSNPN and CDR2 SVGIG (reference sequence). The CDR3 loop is CAWNLRGKGTDTQYF. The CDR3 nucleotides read TGTGCCTGGAACCTCCGAGGGAAAGGAACAGATACGCAGTATTTT.

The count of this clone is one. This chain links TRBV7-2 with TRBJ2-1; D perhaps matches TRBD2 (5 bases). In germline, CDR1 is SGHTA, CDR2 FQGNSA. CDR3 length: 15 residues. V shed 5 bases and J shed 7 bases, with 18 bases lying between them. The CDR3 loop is CASSAAGPGINEQFF. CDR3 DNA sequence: TGTGCCAGCAGCGCTGCCGGACCGGGGATTAATGAGCAGTTCTTC.

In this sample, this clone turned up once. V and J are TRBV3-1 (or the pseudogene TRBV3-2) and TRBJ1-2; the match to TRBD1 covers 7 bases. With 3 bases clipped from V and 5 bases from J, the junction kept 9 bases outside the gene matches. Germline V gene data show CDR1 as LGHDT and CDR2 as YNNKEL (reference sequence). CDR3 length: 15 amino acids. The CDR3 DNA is TGTGCCAGCAGCCACTCTATGGGGACAGCATATGGCTACACCTTC. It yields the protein CASSHSMGTAYGYTF.

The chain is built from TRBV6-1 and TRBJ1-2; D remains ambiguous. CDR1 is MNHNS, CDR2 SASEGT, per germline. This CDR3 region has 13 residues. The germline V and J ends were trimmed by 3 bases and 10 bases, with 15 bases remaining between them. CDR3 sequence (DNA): TGTGCCAGCAGTGATCCGGGAATAGGATCCTACACCTTC. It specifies CASSDPGIGSYTF.

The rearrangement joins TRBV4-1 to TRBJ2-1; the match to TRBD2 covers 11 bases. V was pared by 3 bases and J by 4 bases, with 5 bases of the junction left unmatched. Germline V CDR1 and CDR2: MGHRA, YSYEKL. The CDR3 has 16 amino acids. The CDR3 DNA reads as TGCGCCAGCAGCCATGACCCTAGCGGGGGGTACAATGAGCAGTTCTTC. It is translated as CASSHDPSGGYNEQFF.

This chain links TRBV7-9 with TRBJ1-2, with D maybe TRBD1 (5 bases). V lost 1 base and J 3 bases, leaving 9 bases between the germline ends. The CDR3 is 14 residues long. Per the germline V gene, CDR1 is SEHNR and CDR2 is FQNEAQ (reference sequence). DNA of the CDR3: TGTGCCAGCAGCTTAGGTGGGACTGACTATGGCTACACCTTC. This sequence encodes CASSLGGTDYGYTF.

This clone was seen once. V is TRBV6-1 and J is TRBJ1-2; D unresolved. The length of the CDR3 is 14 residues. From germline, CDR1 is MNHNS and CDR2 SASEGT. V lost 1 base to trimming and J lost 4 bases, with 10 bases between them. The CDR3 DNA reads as TGTGCCAGCAGTGAAGAAGGAGATCTCTATGGCTACACCTTC. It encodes CASSEEGDLYGYTF.

The CDR3 spells CATSDQGTGESYNEQFF. For the CDR3, the DNA is TGTGCCACCAGTGATCAAGGGACAGGCGAATCCTACAATGAGCAGTTCTTC. This chain connects TRBV24-1 to TRBJ2-1, with TRBD1 matching 8 bases. Germline-derived CDR1 and CDR2 are KGHDR and SFDVKD. V lost 3 bases and J lost 1; bases outside the gene matches: 7. The CDR3 runs to 17 residues.

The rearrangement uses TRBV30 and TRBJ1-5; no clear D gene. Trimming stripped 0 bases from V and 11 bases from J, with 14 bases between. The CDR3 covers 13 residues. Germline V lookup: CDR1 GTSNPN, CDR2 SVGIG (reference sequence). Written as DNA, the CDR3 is TGTGCCTGGAGTGTCGGAGAAAGATGGGCCCAGCATTTT. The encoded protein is CAWSVGERWAQHF. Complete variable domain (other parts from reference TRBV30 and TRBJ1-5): SQTIHQWPATLVQPVGSPLSLECTVEGTSNPNLYWYRQAAGRGLQLLFYSVGIGQISSEVPQNLSASRPQDRQFILSSKKLLLSDSGFYLCAWSVGERWAQHFGDGTRLSIL.

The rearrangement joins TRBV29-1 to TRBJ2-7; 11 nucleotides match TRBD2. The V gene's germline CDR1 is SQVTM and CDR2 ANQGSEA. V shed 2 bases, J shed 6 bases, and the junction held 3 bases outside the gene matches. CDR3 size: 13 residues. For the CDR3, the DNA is TGCAGCGTTGAACTAGCGGGGGGCTTCGAGCAGTACTTC. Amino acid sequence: CSVELAGGFEQYF.

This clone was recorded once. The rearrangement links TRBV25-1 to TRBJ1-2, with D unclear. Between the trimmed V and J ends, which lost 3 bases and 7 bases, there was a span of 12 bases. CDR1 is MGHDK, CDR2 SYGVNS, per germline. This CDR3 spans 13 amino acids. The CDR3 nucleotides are TGTGCCAGCAGTGACACGCGTTCGAGTGGCTACACCTTC. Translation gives CASSDTRSSGYTF.

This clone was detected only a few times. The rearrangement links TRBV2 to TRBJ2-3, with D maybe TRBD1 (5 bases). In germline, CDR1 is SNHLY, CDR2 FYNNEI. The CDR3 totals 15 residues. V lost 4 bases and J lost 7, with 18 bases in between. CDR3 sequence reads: CASSGQPLERNTQYF. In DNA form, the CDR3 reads TGTGCCAGCAGTGGACAGCCCCTAGAGAGAAATACGCAGTATTTT.

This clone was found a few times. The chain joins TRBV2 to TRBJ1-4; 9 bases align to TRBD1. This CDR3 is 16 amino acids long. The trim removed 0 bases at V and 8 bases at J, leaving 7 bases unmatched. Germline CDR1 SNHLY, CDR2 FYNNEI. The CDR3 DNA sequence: TGTGCCAGCAGTGAAGCCCCGGGACAGGGACGGGAAAAACTGTTTTTT. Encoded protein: CASSEAPGQGREKLFF.

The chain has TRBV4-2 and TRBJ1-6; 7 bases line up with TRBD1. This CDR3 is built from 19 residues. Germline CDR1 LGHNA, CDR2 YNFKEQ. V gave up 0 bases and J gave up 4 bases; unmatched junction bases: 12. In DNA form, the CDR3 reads TGTGCCAGCAGCCAAGAATTGAGGGACAGTCGGCTTTATAATTCACCCCTCCACTTT. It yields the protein CASSQELRDSRLYNSPLHF.

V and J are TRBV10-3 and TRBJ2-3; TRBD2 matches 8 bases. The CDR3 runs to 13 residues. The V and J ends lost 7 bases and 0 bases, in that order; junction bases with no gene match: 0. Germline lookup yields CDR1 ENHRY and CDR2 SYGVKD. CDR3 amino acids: CAITGGSTDTQYF. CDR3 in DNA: TGTGCCATCACGGGGGGGAGCACAGATACGCAGTATTTT.

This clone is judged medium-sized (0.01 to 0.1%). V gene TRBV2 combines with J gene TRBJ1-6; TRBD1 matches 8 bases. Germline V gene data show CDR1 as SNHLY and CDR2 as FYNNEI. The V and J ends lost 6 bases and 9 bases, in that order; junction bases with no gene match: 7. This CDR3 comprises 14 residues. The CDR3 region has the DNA TGTGCCAGCAGCGCGGGACAGGTGGGTTCACCCCTCCACTTT. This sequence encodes CASSAGQVGSPLHF. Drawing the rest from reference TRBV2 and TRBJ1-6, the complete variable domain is EPEVTQTPSHQVTQMGQEVILRCVPISNHLYFYWYRQILGQKVEFLVSFYNNEISEKSEIFDDQFSVERPDGSNFTLKIRSTKLEDSAMYFCASSAGQVGSPLHFGNGTRLTVT.

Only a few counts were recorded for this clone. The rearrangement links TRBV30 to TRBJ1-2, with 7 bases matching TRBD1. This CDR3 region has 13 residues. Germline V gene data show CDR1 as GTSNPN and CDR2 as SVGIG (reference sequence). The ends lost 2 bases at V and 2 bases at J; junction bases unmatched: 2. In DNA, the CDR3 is TGTGCCTGGAGTCGACAGGGCAACTATGGCTACACCTTC. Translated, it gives CAWSRQGNYGYTF.